One TCR beta chain is described in this entry. Antigen: not known. TCRdb reprocessed the reads via MiXCR and lists one record per CDR3 protein. This table holds about 490,000 distinct CDR3 sequences, around 10% found once. The entry originates in a study of T cell repertoires in cytomegalovirus infection. Looking at the study overall: Based on public TCR beta signatures, there were indications of CMV infection and of a matching HLA type.

CDR3 length: 12 residues. V shed 4 bases and J shed 8 bases, with 14 bases lying between them. Germline CDR1 reads DFQATT; CDR2 reads SNEGSKA (reference sequence). The study's findings and limits: Dominant in the ex vivo response were TCR beta clonotypes restricted by HLA-C and specific for CMV.

The sequence derives from a human donor in good health (CMV status not recorded). Some clones in this sample may be carry-over from other donors' samples. V gene TRBV20-1 combines with J gene TRBJ1-2; D remains ambiguous. The material sequenced was PBMCs. DNA of the CDR3: TGCAGTGCTAAGAATCCCTCCGAGGGCTACACCTTC. Protein: CSAKNPSEGYTF.